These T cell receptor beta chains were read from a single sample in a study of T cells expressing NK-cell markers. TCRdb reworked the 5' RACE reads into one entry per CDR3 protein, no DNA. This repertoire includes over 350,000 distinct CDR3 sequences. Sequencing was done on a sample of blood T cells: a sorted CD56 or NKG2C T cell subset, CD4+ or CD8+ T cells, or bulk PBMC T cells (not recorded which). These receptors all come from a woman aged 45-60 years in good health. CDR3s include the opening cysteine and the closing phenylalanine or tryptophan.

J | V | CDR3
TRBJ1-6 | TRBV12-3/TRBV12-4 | CASSLDGPRDSPLHF
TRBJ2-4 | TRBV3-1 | CASSPRSVRDIQYF
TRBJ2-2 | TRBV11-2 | CASSLVPSGRTSGELFF
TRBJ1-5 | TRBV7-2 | CASSHEFTENQPQHF
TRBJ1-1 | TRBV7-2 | CASSSEGLGSTEAFF
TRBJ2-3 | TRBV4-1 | CASSQDRTGRRTDTQYF
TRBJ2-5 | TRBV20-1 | CSANRLETQYF
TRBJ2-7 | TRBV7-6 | CASSLVPRGGPSGEQYF
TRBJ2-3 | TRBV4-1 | CASSQGPPQGYLTDTQYF
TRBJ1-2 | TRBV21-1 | CASSKEGVRQPVYGYTF
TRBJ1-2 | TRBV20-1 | CSARDQQGYGYTF
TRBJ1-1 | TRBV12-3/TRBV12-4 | CASSFGQGGSEAFF
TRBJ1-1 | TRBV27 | CASSLIGGTMNTEAFF
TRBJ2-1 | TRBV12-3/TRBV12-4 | CASSLLHGGNEQFF
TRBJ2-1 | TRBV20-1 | CSAPTRQGPNEQFF
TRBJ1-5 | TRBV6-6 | CASISRGNQPQHF
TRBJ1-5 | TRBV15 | CATQAINSNQPQHF
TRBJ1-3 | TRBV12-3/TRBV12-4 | CASDSMFSGNTIYF
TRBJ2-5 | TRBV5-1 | CASSLSAGAGKETQYF
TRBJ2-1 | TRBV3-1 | CASSPRTRSGEQFF
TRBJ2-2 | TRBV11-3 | CASSLDRGVGELFF
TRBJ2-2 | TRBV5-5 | CATVGTANTGELFF
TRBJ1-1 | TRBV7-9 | CAIKRVGDRGQSTEAFF
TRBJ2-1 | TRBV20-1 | CSVGLAEIFNYNEQFF
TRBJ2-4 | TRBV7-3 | CASSLTLTSGRTRNIQYF
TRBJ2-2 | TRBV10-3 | CAISESGRWLFF
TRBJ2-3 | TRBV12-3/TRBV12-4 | CASSLTVSDLSTDTQYF
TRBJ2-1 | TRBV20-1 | CSATKASEQFF
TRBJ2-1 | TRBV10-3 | CAISEGRGFGNNEQFF
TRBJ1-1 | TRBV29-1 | CSAARARNTEAFF
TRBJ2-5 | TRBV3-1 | CASSQAGTGQTQYF